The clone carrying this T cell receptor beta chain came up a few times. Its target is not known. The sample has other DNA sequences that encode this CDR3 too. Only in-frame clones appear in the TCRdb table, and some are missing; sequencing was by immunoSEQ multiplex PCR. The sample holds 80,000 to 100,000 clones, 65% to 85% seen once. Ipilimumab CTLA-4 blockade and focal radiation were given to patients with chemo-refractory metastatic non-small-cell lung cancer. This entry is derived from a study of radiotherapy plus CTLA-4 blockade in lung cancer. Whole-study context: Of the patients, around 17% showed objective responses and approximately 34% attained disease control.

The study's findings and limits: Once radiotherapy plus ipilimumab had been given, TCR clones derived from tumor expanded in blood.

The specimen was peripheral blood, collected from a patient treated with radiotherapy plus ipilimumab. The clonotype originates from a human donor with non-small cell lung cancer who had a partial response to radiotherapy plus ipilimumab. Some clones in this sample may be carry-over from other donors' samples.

The CDR3 here is CASSVGGRATDTQYF. The CDR3 DNA is TGTGCCAGCAGCGTAGGCGGGAGGGCCACAGATACGCAGTATTTT. The chain links TRBV9 to TRBJ2-3; TRBD2 matches 9 bases. Germline CDR1 and CDR2: SGDLS and YYNGEE. The CDR3 has 15 residues. V lost 0 bases to trimming and J lost 2 bases; unmatched junction nucleotides: 1.